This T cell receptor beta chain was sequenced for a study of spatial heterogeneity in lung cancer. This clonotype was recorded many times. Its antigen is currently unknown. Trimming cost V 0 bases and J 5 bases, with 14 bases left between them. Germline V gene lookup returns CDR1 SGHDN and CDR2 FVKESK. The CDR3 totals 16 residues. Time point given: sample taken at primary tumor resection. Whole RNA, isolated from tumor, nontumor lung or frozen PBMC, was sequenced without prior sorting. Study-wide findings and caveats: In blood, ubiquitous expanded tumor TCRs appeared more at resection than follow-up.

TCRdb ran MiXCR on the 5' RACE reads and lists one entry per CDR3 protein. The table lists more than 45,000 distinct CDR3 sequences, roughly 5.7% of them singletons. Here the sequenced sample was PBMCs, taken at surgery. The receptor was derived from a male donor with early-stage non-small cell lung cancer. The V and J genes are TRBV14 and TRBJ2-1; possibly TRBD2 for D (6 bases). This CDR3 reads CASSQESTSLNNEQFF. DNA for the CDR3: TGTGCCAGCAGCCAAGAAAGCACTAGCCTCAACAATGAGCAGTTCTTC.